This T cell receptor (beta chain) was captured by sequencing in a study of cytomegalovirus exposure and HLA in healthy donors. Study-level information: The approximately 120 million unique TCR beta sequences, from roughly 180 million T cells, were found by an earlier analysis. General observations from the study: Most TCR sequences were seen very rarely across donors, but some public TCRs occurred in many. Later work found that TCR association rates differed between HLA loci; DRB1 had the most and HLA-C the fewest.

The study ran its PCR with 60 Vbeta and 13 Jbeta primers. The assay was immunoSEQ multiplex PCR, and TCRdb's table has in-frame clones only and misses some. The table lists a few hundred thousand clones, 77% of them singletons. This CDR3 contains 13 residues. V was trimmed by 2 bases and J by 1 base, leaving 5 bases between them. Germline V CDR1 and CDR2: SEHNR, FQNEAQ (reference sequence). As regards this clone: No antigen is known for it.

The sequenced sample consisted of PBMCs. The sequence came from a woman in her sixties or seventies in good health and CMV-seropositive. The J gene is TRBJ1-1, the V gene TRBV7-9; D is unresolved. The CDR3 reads CASSLSGNTEAFF. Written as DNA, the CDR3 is TGTGCCAGCAGCTTATCAGGGAACACTGAAGCTTTCTTT. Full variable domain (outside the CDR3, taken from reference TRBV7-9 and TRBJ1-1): DTGVSQNPRHKITKRGQNVTFRCDPISEHNRLYWYRQTLGQGPEFLTYFQNEAQLEKSRLLSDRFSAERPKGSFSTLEIQRTEQGDSAMYLCASSLSGNTEAFFGQGTRLTVV.